These 21 T cell receptor beta chains were sequenced from one sample in a study of Ad26.COV2.S vaccination and SARS-CoV-2 variants. TCRdb keeps only in-frame clones here, not all; method: immunoSEQ multiplex PCR. There are about 450,000 clones in the sample; nearly 90% occur only once, and approximately 2.5% lies in the top ten. Treatment specified: some 19 received Ad26.COV2.S at low or high dose, single or two shots; 5 received placebo; per-sample allocation not given. Sampling happened 63 days after the first vaccine or placebo injection. This material consisted of peripheral blood, taken in a trial of Ad26.COV2.S vaccine versus placebo. These receptors all come from a person aged 18-65 years who received the Ad26.COV2.S COVID-19 vaccine or a placebo.

For the CDR3, the DNA is TGCAGCGCTTCTGTGAATACTAATGAAAAACTGTTTTTT. It translates to CSASVNTNEKLFF. This rearrangement joins TRBV29-1 to TRBJ1-4; D unresolved. In germline, CDR1 is SQVTM, CDR2 ANQGSEA. The CDR3 is 13 residues long. V dropped 7 bases and J dropped 2 bases, with 11 bases sitting between them.

The rearrangement joins TRBV18 to TRBJ2-2, with a possible D match to TRBD2 (6 bases). The V end lost 3 bases, the J end lost 3 bases, and 14 bases lay between the germline ends. CDR3 length: 16 residues. The germline V gene encodes CDR1 KGHSH and CDR2 LQKENI. In DNA, the CDR3 is TGTGCCAGCTCACCGCTAGCGAAGGCGTACACCGGGGAGCTGTTTTTT. It encodes CASSPLAKAYTGELFF.

This chain links TRBV7-7 with TRBJ2-2; TRBD1 agrees at 8 bases. The germline V gene encodes CDR1 SSHAT and CDR2 FNYEAQ (reference sequence). There are 16 residues in the CDR3. V trimming: 5 bases; J trimming: 0 bases; junction bases outside the gene matches: 5. CDR3 sequence: CASSPETGANTGELFF. The CDR3 DNA follows: TGTGCCAGCAGCCCAGAGACAGGGGCGAACACCGGGGAGCTGTTTTTT.

CDR3 residues: CASSPRNGRVNTEAFF. The CDR3 DNA is TGTGCCAGCAGCCCTCGTAATGGGAGAGTGAACACTGAAGCTTTCTTT. The chain employs TRBV7-9 and TRBJ1-1, with D unresolved. The CDR3 spans 16 residues. With 5 bases removed from V and 0 bases from J, the gap between germline ends came to 16 bases. Germline CDR1 and CDR2: SEHNR and FQNEAQ (reference sequence).

J is TRBJ2-5 and V is TRBV4-1; weak D call: TRBD1 (6 bases). The CDR3 totals 13 residues. V was clipped by 8 bases and J by 5 bases, with 15 bases between them. From germline, CDR1 is MGHRA and CDR2 YSYEKL. The CDR3 DNA reads TGCGCCAGCGCCAGGGGACCTCGGGAGACCCAGTACTTC. Translation: CASARGPRETQYF.

This clone was picked up a small number of times. This chain joins TRBV18 and TRBJ1-5, with 9 bases that match TRBD1. V shed 3 bases and J 5 bases; nucleotides not matched to a gene: 8. Germline V gives CDR1 KGHSH, CDR2 LQKENI. The CDR3 contains 16 residues. DNA for the CDR3: TGTGCCAGCTCACCTGCGGACAGGGGAGGCGATCAGCCCCAGCATTTT. Its protein product is CASSPADRGGDQPQHF.

This chain links TRBV7-2 with TRBJ1-2; D gene ambiguous. The V and J ends lost 5 bases and 7 bases respectively, with 23 bases between them. The germline CDR1 and CDR2 sequences are SGHTA and FQGNSA. CDR3 length equals 16 residues. The CDR3 DNA sequence: TGTGCCAGCAGCCTGCTCCGAGGCAGCCGGGTGACTGGCTACACCTTC. Protein sequence: CASSLLRGSRVTGYTF.

The sample holds one count of this clone. The V gene is TRBV4-2, the J gene TRBJ2-1, with 7 bases matching TRBD2. This CDR3 has 17 amino acids. CDR1 is LGHNA, CDR2 YNFKEQ, per germline. J gave up 7 bases and V 0 bases, and 12 bases lay outside the gene matches. The CDR3 here is CASSQDSGGSFGNEQFF. As DNA, the CDR3 is TGTGCCAGCAGCCAAGATAGCGGCGGGAGTTTCGGTAATGAGCAGTTCTTC.

The CDR3 region is CASSLPGQPSGNTIYF. The CDR3 DNA sequence: TGTGCCAGCAGCTTACCAGGGCAACCCTCTGGAAACACCATATATTTT. The genes are TRBV7-9 and TRBJ1-3; tentatively, D is TRBD1 (5 bases). This CDR3 region has 16 residues. From germline, CDR1 is SEHNR and CDR2 FQNEAQ (reference sequence). V lost 2 bases to trimming and J lost 0 bases, with 11 bases between them.

The chain carries TRBV7-9 and TRBJ1-2; 9 bases line up with TRBD1. The V gene end was trimmed by 5 bases and the J gene end by 7 bases; junction bases not matched to a gene: 5. Per germline, CDR1 SEHNR and CDR2 FQNEAQ (reference sequence). CDR3 length: 13 amino acids. The CDR3 loop is CASSQWTGVGYTF. The CDR3 coding sequence is TGTGCCAGCAGCCAATGGACAGGGGTTGGCTACACCTTC.

This clone was counted between two and nine times. The V gene is TRBV27, the J gene TRBJ2-2, with D tentatively TRBD1 (6 bases). V lost 2 bases to trimming and J lost 1 base, with 8 bases between them. The CDR3 covers 15 residues. Germline CDR1 is MNHEY and CDR2 is SMNVEV (reference sequence). Written as DNA, the CDR3 is TGTGCCAGCAGTTTACAGGGGAAGAACACCGGGGAGCTGTTTTTT. It specifies CASSLQGKNTGELFF.

CDR3 in amino acids: CATSGDRSYGYTF. CDR3 DNA sequence: TGTGCCACCAGCGGGGACAGGTCCTATGGCTACACCTTC. This chain links TRBV24-1 with TRBJ1-2; 8 positions match TRBD1. The CDR3 runs to 13 residues. From germline, CDR1 is KGHDR and CDR2 SFDVKD. V lost 7 bases and J lost 4; bases outside the gene matches: 4.

V and J are TRBV4-2 and TRBJ1-6; D possibly corresponds to TRBD1 (5 bases). CDR3 length: 18 residues. The V end lost 1 base, the J end lost 0 bases, and 13 bases lay between the germline ends. CDR1 is LGHNA and CDR2 is YNFKEQ in the germline V gene. The CDR3 region has the DNA TGTGCCAGCAGCCAAGTTGGAGGGGCCACCTCCTATAATTCACCCCTCCACTTT. Its protein is CASSQVGGATSYNSPLHF.

The chain is built from TRBV2 and TRBJ2-6, with D unclear. V lost 8 bases and J 1 base, leaving 6 bases between the germline ends. This CDR3 region has 13 residues. Per the germline V gene, CDR1 is SNHLY and CDR2 is FYNNEI. The CDR3 protein is CASRFSGANVLTF. Here the CDR3 DNA reads TGTGCCAGCCGGTTTTCTGGGGCCAACGTCCTGACTTTC.

The rearrangement links TRBV6-6 to TRBJ2-1; TRBD1 is a possible D gene (5 bases). The germline V gene encodes CDR1 MNHNY and CDR2 SVGAGI (reference sequence). Trimming left V 0 bases short and J 5 bases short, with 8 bases between. The CDR3 is made up of 14 amino acids. The CDR3 DNA reads TGTGCCAGCAGTTACTCGGGGCTAGACAATGAGCAGTTCTTC. Amino acids: CASSYSGLDNEQFF.

The chain joins TRBV29-1 to TRBJ1-2; possibly TRBD1 for D (5 bases). This CDR3 has 11 amino acids. Trimming pared 2 bases from V and 4 bases from J, leaving 5 bases between. CDR1 is SQVTM and CDR2 is ANQGSEA in the germline V gene. The CDR3 DNA is TGCAGCGTTGAAAGGGGCTATGGCTACACCTTC. This gives the protein CSVERGYGYTF.

The V call is TRBV10-3, the J call TRBJ1-5; D is uncertain. The V end was cut by 10 bases, the J end by 3 bases, with 13 bases between. Germline V gives CDR1 ENHRY, CDR2 SYGVKD. CDR3 size: 13 residues. DNA of the CDR3: TGTGCCACAGTCGGGGTCTACAATCAGCCCCAGCATTTT. It translates to CATVGVYNQPQHF.

V usage is TRBV5-1 and J usage is TRBJ2-3; 12 nucleotides match TRBD1. Germline values: CDR1 SGHRS, CDR2 YFSETQ. This CDR3 spans 14 amino acids. The J segment lost 5 bases and the V segment lost 5 bases, leaving 3 bases of the junction unmatched. In DNA form, the CDR3 reads TGCGCCAGCAGGGGACAGGGGGCAGGAGATACGCAGTATTTT. This sequence encodes CASRGQGAGDTQYF.

The rearrangement joins TRBV21-1 to TRBJ1-6; the tabulated D call, TRBD1, remains unverified against the DNA. TRBV21-1 is a documented pseudogene. This CDR3 is 14 amino acids long. The CDR3 is CASSKLRPHEPLHF. The CDR3 nucleotides are TGTGCCAGCAGCAAACTCAGGCCCCATGAGCCCCTCCACTTT.

The genes are TRBV5-1 and TRBJ1-1; D is uncertain. The CDR3 consists of 14 residues. Germline V gene sequence: CDR1 SGHRS, CDR2 YFSETQ. V lost 2 bases and J lost 0, with 8 bases in between. DNA for the CDR3: TGCGCCAGCAGCTTCGACGGATTGAACACTGAAGCTTTCTTT. Translation gives CASSFDGLNTEAFF.

The chain uses TRBV28 and TRBJ2-3; TRBD2 matches 11 bases. Germline CDR1 is MDHEN and CDR2 is SYDVKM. This CDR3 has 19 residues. With V trimmed by 4 bases and J by 0 bases, 12 bases remained unmatched. The CDR3 DNA follows: TGTGCCAGCAGTTCCCGGCGATTGACTAGCGGGACTAGCACAGATACGCAGTATTTT. Translating it yields CASSSRRLTSGTSTDTQYF.